A single sample gave rise to the 17 T cell receptor beta chains below, sequenced in a study of T cells in Graves' hyperthyroidism and ophthalmopathy. Amplification targeted TCR beta CDR3 regions from RNA transcripts. The TCR CDR3 was amplified in a first-round RT-PCR using the HTBI primer set. In TCRdb, the multiplex PCR reads were re-called with MiXCR into one record per CDR3 protein. The data contain fewer than 350,000 distinct CDR3 sequences, approximately 14% of them seen just once; the ten biggest clones take up under 35%. The sample consisted of blood. The receptor source for this set is a woman aged 45-59 years with Graves' hyperthyroidism that later progressed to Graves' ophthalmopathy.

This clonotype was recorded many times. This chain links TRBV7-9 with TRBJ2-3; unclear D gene. Trimming removed 5 bases from V and 0 bases from J, with 9 bases in between. Germline values: CDR1 SEHNR, CDR2 FQNEAQ (reference sequence). The CDR3 consists of 14 residues. CDR3 nucleotides: TGTGCCAGCAGCCCCCTTCCTAGCACAGATACGCAGTATTTT. Encoded protein: CASSPLPSTDTQYF.

Many counts were recorded for this clonotype. This chain joins TRBV5-1 and TRBJ2-1; 7 nucleotides line up with TRBD1. Per the germline V gene, CDR1 is SGHRS and CDR2 is YFSETQ. This CDR3 comprises 13 residues. V dropped 5 bases and J dropped 8; count of bases not matched to a gene: 7. The CDR3 is CASSWTGGDEQFF. The CDR3 region has the DNA TGCGCCAGCAGTTGGACAGGAGGCGATGAGCAGTTCTTC.

This clonotype has a handful of counts. The chain has TRBV6-4 and TRBJ1-1; D is uncertain. Germline lookup yields CDR1 MRHNA and CDR2 SNTAGT. The CDR3 contains 13 residues. V gave up 0 bases and J gave up 9 bases, with 11 bases separating them. The CDR3 nucleotides are TGTGCCAGCAGTGACTCCCTTGCGGGGAAAGCTTTCTTT. Protein: CASSDSLAGKAFF.

This clonotype was observed at least ten times. The V call is TRBV5-1, the J call TRBJ1-2; weak D call: TRBD1 (5 bases). V lost 4 bases and J lost 10, with 14 bases in between. Germline V CDR1 and CDR2: SGHRS, YFSETQ. The CDR3 has 12 amino acids. The CDR3 is CASSGGRGLYTF. CDR3 coding DNA: TGCGCCAGCAGCGGAGGGCGGGGCCTCTACACCTTC.

This clonotype was recorded at least ten times. This rearrangement joins TRBV6-2 or TRBV6-3 to TRBJ1-5; the D is unclear. The germline CDR1 and CDR2 sequences are MNHEY and SVGEGT. With 5 bases removed from V and 0 bases from J, the gap between germline ends came to 11 bases. The CDR3 contains 15 residues. CDR3 sequence reads: CASSDPGVSNQPQHF. CDR3 nucleotide sequence: TGTGCCAGCAGTGACCCCGGGGTTAGCAATCAGCCCCAGCATTTT.

V usage is TRBV20-1 and J usage is TRBJ2-3, with TRBD2 identical over 15 bases. Germline CDR1 is DFQATT and CDR2 is SNEGSKA (reference sequence). There are 20 residues in the CDR3. V trimming: 3 bases; J trimming: 0 bases; junction bases outside the gene matches: 13. The CDR3 coding sequence is TGCAGTGCTAGGGGACCGGGACTAGCGGGAGGAGGGCTAAGCACAGATACGCAGTATTTT. This gives the protein CSARGPGLAGGGLSTDTQYF.

This clonotype appeared many times. Since no conserved phenylalanine or tryptophan closes the CDR3, a read error is the likely cause. The rearrangement uses TRBV28 and TRBJ2-7, with 12 bases aligning to TRBD2. CDR3 size: 14 residues. V was pared by 7 bases and J by 3 bases, with 4 bases of the junction left unmatched. From germline, CDR1 is MDHEN and CDR2 SYDVKM. The CDR3 DNA follows: TGTGCCAGCAAAGGACTAGCGGGATACTACGAGCAGTACCTC. Encoded protein: CASKGLAGYYEQYL.

Ten or more counts support this clonotype. The V call is TRBV20-1, the J call TRBJ2-1; D unresolved. Trimming removed 6 bases at V and 0 bases at J, with 12 bases between. The CDR3 extends over 14 amino acids. Germline V gene sequence: CDR1 DFQATT, CDR2 SNEGSKA (reference sequence). The CDR3 sequence: CSAPSTFSYNEQFF. The CDR3 DNA is TGCAGTGCCCCTTCCACTTTCTCCTACAATGAGCAGTTCTTC.

This clonotype was found many times. The chain links TRBV7-3 to TRBJ1-1; D remains ambiguous. CDR1 and CDR2 (germline): SGHTA, FQGTGA. Trimming removed 5 bases at V and 6 bases at J, with 13 bases between. The CDR3 runs 13 residues. CDR3 in amino acids: CASSLHNGAEAFF. CDR3 nucleotides: TGTGCCAGCAGCCTACACAACGGGGCTGAAGCTTTCTTT.

In this sample, this clonotype turned up once. J is TRBJ1-1 and V is TRBV5-1; TRBD1 might be the D (5 bases). This CDR3 spans 16 amino acids. V gave up 6 bases and J gave up 1 base, with 19 bases separating them. In germline, CDR1 is SGHRS, CDR2 YFSETQ. Here the CDR3 reads CASNGSGGAWNTEAFF. The CDR3 region has the DNA TGCGCCAGCAACGGTTCGGGGGGTGCGTGGAACACTGAAGCTTTCTTT.

In this sample, this clonotype turned up many times. V usage is TRBV20-1 and J usage is TRBJ2-3, with a tentative D call TRBD2 (6 bases). Germline V lookup: CDR1 DFQATT, CDR2 SNEGSKA (reference sequence). The CDR3 loop spans 16 amino acids. This chain's CDR3 is CLSGLKPSAGTDTQYF. In DNA form, the CDR3 reads TGCCTTAGCGGCCTTAAGCCCTCTGCTGGCACAGATACGCAGTATTTT.

This clonotype was detected ten times or more. The rearrangement joins TRBV11-1 to TRBJ2-5, with 14 bases aligning to TRBD2. Germline V gives CDR1 SGHAT, CDR2 FQDESV (reference sequence). The CDR3 consists of 16 residues. The trim removed 5 bases at V and 7 bases at J, leaving 9 bases unmatched. CDR3 protein: CASSPRTSGGPGTQYF. The CDR3 region has the DNA TGTGCCAGCAGCCCGAGGACTAGCGGGGGGCCGGGGACCCAGTACTTC.

The gene calls are TRBV28 and TRBJ2-4, with D perhaps assigned TRBD1 or TRBD2 (5 bases each). Germline V gene lookup returns CDR1 MDHEN and CDR2 SYDVKM. This CDR3 comprises 16 residues. With 2 bases removed from V and 6 bases from J, the gap between germline ends came to 17 bases. CDR3 loop: CASSLRYEGRGNIQYF. The CDR3 bases are TGTGCCAGCAGTTTACGATATGAGGGGCGAGGAAACATTCAGTACTTC.

This clonotype has at least ten counts. V is TRBV30 and J is TRBJ2-1, with 13 bases matching TRBD2. The germline V gene has CDR1 GTSNPN and CDR2 SVGIG (reference sequence). V lost 0 bases and J lost 10; bases outside the gene matches: 6. The CDR3 loop spans 15 amino acids. The CDR3 region has the DNA TGTGCCTGGAGTGTTAACGGACTAGCGGGAGAAGAGCAGTTCTTC. Its protein is CAWSVNGLAGEEQFF.

This clonotype came up a few times. This sequence may be a read error, since a much larger clone differs from it by one base. This rearrangement joins TRBV3-1 to TRBJ2-5, with D possibly matching TRBD2 (6 bases). CDR3 length: 15 residues. Per the germline V gene, CDR1 is LGHDT and CDR2 is YNNKEL (reference sequence). Trimming removed 1 base at V and 7 bases at J, with 16 bases between. Here the CDR3 DNA reads TGTGCCAGCAGCCAAGCGGGAGCCCAGGCAGGGACCCAGTACTTC. Translation gives CASSQAGAQAGTQYF.

This clonotype appeared many times. The rearrangement links TRBV20-1 to TRBJ2-7, with a tentative D call TRBD2 (6 bases). CDR1 is DFQATT and CDR2 is SNEGSKA in the germline V gene (reference sequence). The CDR3 is made up of 12 amino acids. V gave up 6 bases and J gave up 4 bases, with 13 bases separating them. CDR3 region: CSATGRQYEQYF. The CDR3 coding sequence is TGCAGTGCCACGGGGAGGCAGTACGAGCAGTACTTC.

This clonotype was picked up many times. The V and J genes are TRBV12-3 or TRBV12-4 and TRBJ2-5; D remains unclear. The ends were cut back, 6 bases at V and 5 bases at J, with 13 bases in the middle. The CDR3 is 13 residues long. CDR3 protein: CASRLLGRETQYF. The CDR3 DNA reads TGTGCCAGCAGGCTCCTAGGTAGGGAGACCCAGTACTTC.